The T cell receptor beta chain under discussion was sequenced for a study of blood T cell repertoires in COVID-19. CDR1 and CDR2 from the germline V gene are SGHNT and YENEEA. The CDR3 length is 20 residues. The V gene end was trimmed by 0 bases and the J gene end by 7 bases; junction bases not matched to a gene: 13. TCRdb's table, derived via immunoSEQ multiplex PCR, lists solely in-frame clones and lacks some. The sample yields 160,000 or so clones, just over 90% seen once. Sequencing was done on a sample of peripheral blood. The receptor comes from a woman aged 55-69 years with COVID-19, enrolled during active disease. The V call is TRBV11-3, the J call TRBJ1-6, with 12 bases aligning to TRBD1. The CDR3 loop reads CASSLDCGRGQGAKNSPLHF. CDR3 coding DNA: TGTGCCAGCAGCTTAGATTGTGGGAGGGGACAGGGGGCGAAGAATTCACCCCTCCACTTT.